These 22 T cell receptor beta chains were all obtained from the same sample, sequenced in a study of T-cell memory formation after mild COVID-19. TCRdb recomputed calls from the 5' RACE reads with MiXCR, one row per CDR3 protein. The repertoire consists of approximately 410,000 distinct CDR3 sequences, with roughly a quarter occurring once and the leading ten covering roughly 13%. The sample consisted of PBMCs or a T cell subset sorted from them (not recorded which). The receptors were gathered from an adult woman who had mild COVID-19 (a few samples of this study predate the infection). Cell type and time point are not known.

This clonotype has more than one count but fewer than ten. The chain recombines TRBV12-3 or TRBV12-4 with TRBJ1-5; D gene unclear. Trimming removed 4 bases at V and 3 bases at J, with 4 bases between. The CDR3 spans 12 residues. The CDR3 loop is CASSWDNQPQHF. CDR3 bases: TGTGCCAGCAGTTGGGACAATCAGCCCCAGCATTTT.

This clonotype came up a few times. The chain has TRBV12-5 and TRBJ2-3; D call uncertain. This CDR3 has 16 amino acids. CDR1 is LGHNT, CDR2 FRNRAP, per germline. The germline V and J ends were trimmed by 6 bases and 0 bases, with 16 bases remaining between them. CDR3 nucleotide sequence: TGTGCTAGTGGCCCTGTCGCGGATATTAGCACAGATACGCAGTATTTT. This codes for CASGPVADISTDTQYF.

This clonotype was observed a few times. The genes are TRBV4-1 and TRBJ2-5; possible D gene TRBD2, 7 bases. CDR3 length: 15 residues. Germline CDR1 reads MGHRA; CDR2 reads YSYEKL. V was clipped by 3 bases and J by 5 bases, with 16 bases between them. The CDR3 DNA reads TGCGCCAGCAGCCAGAGGGGGGGGTATATGGAGACCCAGTACTTC. Amino acids: CASSQRGGYMETQYF.

J is TRBJ2-5 and V is TRBV3-1, with TRBD2 identical over 8 bases. V shed 1 base and J 5 bases; nucleotides not matched to a gene: 9. In germline, CDR1 is LGHDT, CDR2 YNNKEL (reference sequence). The CDR3 has 16 residues. As DNA, the CDR3 is TGTGCCAGCAGCCAAGGCTTGGCGGGGGGCCGGGAGACCCAGTACTTC. Its protein product is CASSQGLAGGRETQYF.

The chain recombines TRBV5-1 with TRBJ2-3, with D possibly being TRBD1 or TRBD2 (5 bases each). V shed 6 bases and J shed 3 bases, with 11 bases lying between them. Germline assignment: CDR1 SGHRS and CDR2 YFSETQ. The CDR3 length is 13 residues. In nucleotides, the CDR3 is TGCGCCAGCACTCGAGGGGCGACAGATACGCAGTATTTT. Its protein is CASTRGATDTQYF.

The chain's CDR3 is CASSVSSENYEQYF. DNA of the CDR3: TGTGCCAGCAGCGTGTCTAGCGAAAACTACGAGCAGTACTTC. The chain combines TRBV9 with TRBJ2-7; possible D gene TRBD2, 6 bases. V gave up 2 bases and J gave up 3 bases, with 12 bases separating them. Per the germline V gene, CDR1 is SGDLS and CDR2 is YYNGEE. CDR3 length: 14 amino acids.

This clonotype was seen at least ten times. The chain recombines TRBV4-3 with TRBJ2-7, with 8 bases identical to TRBD1. Germline CDR1 LGHNA, CDR2 YSLEER. This CDR3 contains 13 residues. The V segment lost 6 bases and the J segment 0 bases; nucleotides outside the gene matches: 1. CDR3 sequence: CASSGQGSYEQYF. The CDR3 DNA sequence: TGCGCCAGCAGTGGACAGGGCTCCTACGAGCAGTACTTC.

The chain is built from TRBV10-3 and TRBJ2-1; 9 bases are shared with TRBD2. Looked up from germline, CDR1 is ENHRY and CDR2 is SYGVKD. The junction had 2 bases not matched to a gene; V was cut back by 0 bases and J by 2 bases. CDR3 length: 16 residues. The CDR3 coding sequence is TGTGCCATCAGTGAGTCGTGGACTAGCGCCTACAATGAGCAGTTCTTC. Its protein product is CAISESWTSAYNEQFF.

The chain joins TRBV11-2 to TRBJ2-7; 7 nucleotides agree with TRBD1. Germline V gene sequence: CDR1 SGHAT, CDR2 FQNNGV. This CDR3 comprises 16 residues. Trimming at V came to 5 bases and at J to 4 bases, leaving 14 bases not matched to a gene. The CDR3 here is CASSLMRTGGIYEQYF. The CDR3 nucleotides are TGTGCCAGCAGCCTGATGAGGACAGGAGGTATATACGAGCAGTACTTC.

The genes are TRBV11-2 and TRBJ2-3; D is undetermined. CDR1 SGHAT and CDR2 FQNNGV come from the germline V gene. This CDR3 spans 16 amino acids. V was trimmed by 4 bases and J by 1 base, leaving 15 bases between them. As DNA, the CDR3 is TGTGCCAGCAGCTCCACCTACTCCCGCGGCACAGATACGCAGTATTTT. It specifies CASSSTYSRGTDTQYF.

This clonotype was detected only a few times. The chain joins TRBV12-3 or TRBV12-4 to TRBJ2-5, with D tentatively TRBD1 or TRBD2 (5 bases each). This CDR3 is 17 amino acids long. V lost 2 bases and J lost 5, with 21 bases in between. The CDR3 DNA follows: TGTGCCAGCAGTTTAAGTTTATATGGGACCCACGAGGAGACCCAGTACTTC. The encoded protein is CASSLSLYGTHEETQYF.

This sequence joins TRBV3-1 and TRBJ1-6; D is possibly TRBD1 (6 bases). Germline loops: CDR1 LGHDT, CDR2 YNNKEL (reference sequence). The CDR3 contains 15 residues. Trimming took 4 bases from V and 3 from J, leaving 10 bases between them. CDR3 sequence (DNA): TGTGCCAGCAGCCCCCTGGACAGCTATAATTCACCCCTCCACTTT. This sequence encodes CASSPLDSYNSPLHF.

This clonotype showed up just a few times. The rearrangement links TRBV24-1 to TRBJ2-1, with D unclear. This CDR3 region has 13 residues. Per the germline V gene, CDR1 is KGHDR and CDR2 is SFDVKD. The V gene lost 5 bases and the J gene lost 5 bases, with 9 bases spanning the gap. In DNA form, the CDR3 reads TGTGCCACCAGTGTTTTTAGCCACAATGAGCAGTTCTTC. It specifies CATSVFSHNEQFF.

This chain connects TRBV7-9 to TRBJ2-3; 10 nucleotides line up with TRBD2. Unmatched junction bases numbered 10, after V lost 6 bases and J lost 1 base. CDR1 SEHNR and CDR2 FQNEAQ come from the germline V gene (reference sequence). There are 17 residues in the CDR3. In DNA, the CDR3 is TGTGCCAGCAGTCCAACTAGCGGGATGAGGGGCACAGATACGCAGTATTTT. Translated: CASSPTSGMRGTDTQYF.

The V gene is TRBV9, the J gene TRBJ2-1; 7 nucleotides agree with TRBD2. With 3 bases clipped from V and 0 bases from J, the junction kept 6 bases outside the gene matches. CDR1 is SGDLS, CDR2 YYNGEE, per germline. The CDR3 has 16 residues. In DNA form, the CDR3 reads TGTGCCAGCAGCGCGAGTAGCGGGTACTCCTACAATGAGCAGTTCTTC. Protein sequence: CASSASSGYSYNEQFF.

V gene TRBV9 combines with J gene TRBJ2-7; 10 bases agree with TRBD2. With V trimmed by 4 bases and J by 4 bases, 5 bases remained unmatched. CDR1 is SGDLS and CDR2 is YYNGEE in the germline V gene. The CDR3 is 14 amino acids. The CDR3 DNA is TGTGCCAGCAGCAAAAGCGGGGGGGCATACGAGCAGTACTTC. This translates into CASSKSGGAYEQYF. The variable domain in full, completed from reference TRBV9 and TRBJ2-7, reads DSGVTQTPKHLITATGQRVTLRCSPRSGDLSVYWYQQSLDQGLQFLIQYYNGEERAKGNILERFSAQQFPDLHSELNLSSLELGDSALYFCASSKSGGAYEQYFGPGTRLTVT.

The chain recombines TRBV12-3 or TRBV12-4 with TRBJ2-2, with D perhaps given as TRBD1 or TRBD2 (5 bases each). This CDR3 is built from 16 residues. V lost 3 bases to trimming and J lost 5 bases, with 16 bases between them. This chain's CDR3 is CASSFEGSGKTGELFF. Here the CDR3 DNA reads TGTGCCAGCAGTTTCGAGGGGTCAGGAAAAACCGGGGAGCTGTTTTTT.

There are a few counts of this clonotype. The genes are TRBV12-3 or TRBV12-4 and TRBJ2-2, with 7 bases lining up with TRBD1. This CDR3 region has 13 residues. With V trimmed by 6 bases and J by 7 bases, 5 bases remained unmatched. DNA for the CDR3: TGTGCCAGCAGAGGTACAGGGGTCGGGGAGCTGTTTTTT. This codes for CASRGTGVGELFF.

The chain couples TRBV27 to TRBJ2-2, with a tentative D call TRBD1 (5 bases). The CDR3 is made up of 14 amino acids. The V and J ends lost 7 bases and 9 bases respectively, with 18 bases between them. The germline gives CDR1 MNHEY, CDR2 SMNVEV (reference sequence). In nucleotides, the CDR3 is TGTGCCAGCACCCAATTAGGGGTTGGTAGGGAGCTGTTTTTT. Encoded protein: CASTQLGVGRELFF.

The rearrangement joins TRBV30 to TRBJ1-1; a weak D match, TRBD1 (5 bases). The V gene lost 7 bases and the J gene lost 7 bases, with 16 bases spanning the gap. The CDR3 is 12 amino acids. Germline CDR1 GTSNPN, CDR2 SVGIG (reference sequence). The CDR3 DNA follows: TGTGCCTCTAGGAGAGGGGAAAGTGAAGCTTTCTTT. Protein product: CASRRGESEAFF.

V gene TRBV7-2 combines with J gene TRBJ2-1; TRBD2 aligns across 12 bases. The germline gives CDR1 SGHTA, CDR2 FQGNSA. The CDR3 spans 17 residues. V dropped 4 bases and J dropped 2; count of bases not matched to a gene: 6. This chain's CDR3 is CASSSPLAGGPYNEQFF. The CDR3, as DNA: TGTGCCAGCAGCTCCCCACTAGCGGGGGGACCCTACAATGAGCAGTTCTTC.

This chain connects TRBV9 to TRBJ2-7; the D gene is possibly TRBD2 (6 bases). The CDR3 consists of 15 residues. V dropped 1 base and J dropped 2 bases, with 13 bases sitting between them. The germline V gene has CDR1 SGDLS and CDR2 YYNGEE. The DNA of the CDR3 is TGTGCCAGCAGCGTATGGGACTCCACGGCCTACGAGCAGTACTTC. It translates to CASSVWDSTAYEQYF.